What follows describes a single T cell receptor beta chain. Its antigen remains unidentified. Per-nucleotide qualities are absent, and no much larger clonotype sits a single base away. This sample stems from a study of CD8 T cells in Susac syndrome (dated 2019 in TCRdb). General notes on the study: Among the sequenced Susac syndrome patients, five or six had clinically active disease and 8 or 9 were in clinical remission. At the time of blood withdrawal, Susac syndrome patients were either therapy-naive, taking corticosteroids (with some also receiving IVIg), or on IVIg alone. The study used repertoire sequencing to test whether antigen drove CD8+ T cell activation and differentiation in Susac syndrome. Clonality of the CD8+ T cell repertoire was compared between over ten healthy donors, about 14 Susac syndrome patients and approximately 16 multiple sclerosis patients. Broader findings and caveats from the paper: The TCR sequencing and HLA analysis was acknowledged to have included a relatively small number of individuals. Around 16 and five Susac-specific public clones were found in the total CD8+ and CD8+ TEMRA repertoires, respectively. Clonal expansion was seen in Susac syndrome CD8+ repertoires, peaking in CD8+ TEMRA cells and being greater in clinically active patients than in remitting ones.

High-throughput TCR beta sequencing profiled peripheral blood CD8+ and CD4+ T cells from healthy donors, Susac syndrome patients and multiple sclerosis patients. The Susac syndrome patients fulfilled recently defined diagnostic criteria for either definite or probable disease. Bulk CD8+ and CD4+ T cells were purified by magnetic negative isolation, whereas CD8+ TEMRA cells were enriched by FACS. Blood was drawn into EDTA tubes, processed within 24 hours, and PBMCs were isolated by density gradient centrifugation. PBMCs destined for TCR sequencing were cryopreserved in liquid nitrogen and later thawed in a 37 °C water bath. The sorted or isolated CD4+, CD8+ and CD8+ TEMRA cells had a purity of 90% or higher. RNA was extracted using the RNeasy kit, and roughly 0.45 to 1 microgram was reverse transcribed with random hexamers. The immunoSEQ multiplex PCR assay, covering 54 Vbeta and 13 Jbeta segments, was used to amplify TCR beta CDR3 regions. PCR amplification bias was corrected by using a synthetic template baseline for primer optimization and computational correction. The authors processed their data as follows. Reads were annotated to V, D and J genes according to IMGT and were analyzed with immunoSEQ Analyzer, with only productive sequences retained. To calculate clonality, Shannon entropy was normalized by log2 of the number of productive unique sequences and then subtracted from one. For each patient and control, public and private clones were evaluated among the 100 most prevalent clones. Clones were defined as Susac-specific when absent from the healthy and MS cohorts, from about 1,100 published viral clones and from other ImmuneACCESS disease sequences. The public reads were reprocessed in TCRdb via fastp at Q25 and MiXCR, keeping in-frame beta chains. Each entry merges the rows of one CDR3 protein and shows their most common DNA and genes. These V and J calls are TCRdb output, not the study's own analysis. The sample has 120,000 or so distinct CDR3 sequences on record, approximately 96% of them singletons. Approximately 0.2% of the sample comes from the top ten.

The origin of this receptor is a human donor with Susac syndrome. The sequenced sample consisted of CD8+ T cells from PBMCs.

The CDR3 in this case is CASSLPGTGAAEAFF. Here is the DNA: TGTGCCAGCAGTTTACCCGGGACAGGGGCGGCTGAAGCTTTCTTT. The chain couples TRBV12-3 or TRBV12-4 to TRBJ1-1; the junction holds 10 bases that match TRBD1. The CDR3 starts with the cysteine, ends with the phenylalanine, and has 15 residues. Only CDR3 DNA remains: 45 bases, in frame from the first base. Unmatched junction bases come to 6, with V trimmed by 2 bases and J by 6 bases.